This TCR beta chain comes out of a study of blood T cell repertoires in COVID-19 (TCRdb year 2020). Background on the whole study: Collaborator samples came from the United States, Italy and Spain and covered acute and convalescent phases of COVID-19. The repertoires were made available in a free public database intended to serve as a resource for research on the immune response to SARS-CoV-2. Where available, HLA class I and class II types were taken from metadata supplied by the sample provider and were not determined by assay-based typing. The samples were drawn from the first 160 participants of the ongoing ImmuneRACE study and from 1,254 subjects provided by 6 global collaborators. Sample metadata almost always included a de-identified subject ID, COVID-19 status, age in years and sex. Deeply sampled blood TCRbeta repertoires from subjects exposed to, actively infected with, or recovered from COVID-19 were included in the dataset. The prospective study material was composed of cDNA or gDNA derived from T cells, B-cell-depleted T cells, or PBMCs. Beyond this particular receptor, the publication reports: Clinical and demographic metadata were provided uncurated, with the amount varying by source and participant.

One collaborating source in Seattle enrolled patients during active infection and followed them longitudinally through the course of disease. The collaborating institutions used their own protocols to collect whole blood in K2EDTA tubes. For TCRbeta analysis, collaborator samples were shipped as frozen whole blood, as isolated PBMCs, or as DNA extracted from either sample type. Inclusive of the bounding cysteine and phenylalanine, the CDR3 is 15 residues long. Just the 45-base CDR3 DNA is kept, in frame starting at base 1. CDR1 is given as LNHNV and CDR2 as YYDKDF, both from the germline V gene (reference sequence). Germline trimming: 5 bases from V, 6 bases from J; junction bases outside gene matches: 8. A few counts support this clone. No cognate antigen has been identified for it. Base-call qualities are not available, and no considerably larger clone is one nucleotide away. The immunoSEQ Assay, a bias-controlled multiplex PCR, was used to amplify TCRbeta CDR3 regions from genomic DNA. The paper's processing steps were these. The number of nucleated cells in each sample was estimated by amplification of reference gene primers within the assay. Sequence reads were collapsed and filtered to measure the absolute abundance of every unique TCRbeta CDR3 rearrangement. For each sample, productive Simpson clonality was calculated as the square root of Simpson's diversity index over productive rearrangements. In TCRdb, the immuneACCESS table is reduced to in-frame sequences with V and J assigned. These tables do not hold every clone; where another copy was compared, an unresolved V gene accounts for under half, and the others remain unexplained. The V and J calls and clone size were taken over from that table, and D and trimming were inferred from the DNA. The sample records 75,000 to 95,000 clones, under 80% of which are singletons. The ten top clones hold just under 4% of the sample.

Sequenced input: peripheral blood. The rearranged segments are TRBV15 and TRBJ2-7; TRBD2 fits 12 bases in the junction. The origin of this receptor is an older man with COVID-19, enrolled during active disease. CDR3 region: CATSSRLAGEGEQYF. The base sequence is TGTGCCACCAGCTCCCGACTAGCGGGAGAGGGCGAGCAGTACTTC.